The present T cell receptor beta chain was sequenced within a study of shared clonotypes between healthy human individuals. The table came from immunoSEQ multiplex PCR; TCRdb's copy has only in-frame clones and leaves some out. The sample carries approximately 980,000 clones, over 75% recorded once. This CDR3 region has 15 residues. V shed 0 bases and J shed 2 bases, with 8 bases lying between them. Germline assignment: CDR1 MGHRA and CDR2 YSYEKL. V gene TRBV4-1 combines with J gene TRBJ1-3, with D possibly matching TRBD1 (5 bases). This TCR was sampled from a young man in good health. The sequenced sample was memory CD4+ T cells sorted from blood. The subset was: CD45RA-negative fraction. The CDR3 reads CASSQEWGPGNTIYF. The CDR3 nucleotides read TGCGCCAGCAGCCAAGAATGGGGACCTGGAAACACCATATATTTT.